A single sample gave rise to the 7 T cell receptor beta chains below, sequenced in a study of blood T cell repertoires in COVID-19. Sequenced by immunoSEQ multiplex PCR; TCRdb stores in-frame clones only, minus some. The sample yields 150,000 to 200,000 clones, around four fifths seen once. The sample was peripheral blood. Receptors were obtained from a man in his sixties or seventies with acute or convalescent COVID-19.

V usage is TRBV14 and J usage is TRBJ1-4; 8 bases match TRBD1. The CDR3 totals 15 residues. V trimming: 1 base; J trimming: 8 bases; junction bases outside the gene matches: 6. The germline V gene has CDR1 SGHDN and CDR2 FVKESK. CDR3 nucleotide sequence: TGTGCCAGCAGCCAAGCCCAGGGGGCGGGGGAAAAACTGTTTTTT. It codes for CASSQAQGAGEKLFF.

The gene calls are TRBV15 and TRBJ2-5; TRBD1 matches 7 bases. This CDR3 contains 15 residues. Germline-derived CDR1 and CDR2 are LNHNV and YYDKDF (reference sequence). Unmatched junction bases numbered 11, after V lost 5 bases and J lost 5 bases. CDR3 nucleotide sequence: TGTGCCACCAGCCTAAGGGGGCAGGGGACGGAGACCCAGTACTTC. It is translated as CATSLRGQGTETQYF.

V usage is TRBV6-6 and J usage is TRBJ2-5, with a weak D call TRBD1 (5 bases). CDR1 and CDR2 from the germline V gene are MNHNY and SVGAGI (reference sequence). This CDR3 region has 13 residues. The germline V and J ends were trimmed by 6 bases and 2 bases, with 10 bases remaining between them. DNA of the CDR3: TGTGCCAGCAGACCTAGGACACAAGAGACCCAGTACTTC. Residues: CASRPRTQETQYF.

The rearrangement uses TRBV10-3 and TRBJ2-5; 8 positions agree with TRBD1. J was trimmed by 2 bases and V by 6 bases; bases with no gene match: 2. There are 13 residues in the CDR3. CDR1 and CDR2 from the germline V gene are ENHRY and SYGVKD. The CDR3, as DNA: TGTGCCATCAGGACAGGGGTTCAAGAGACCCAGTACTTC. This encodes CAIRTGVQETQYF.

The chain couples TRBV5-1 to TRBJ2-5, with 13 bases lining up with TRBD2. J gave up 1 base and V 4 bases, and 4 bases lay outside the gene matches. The CDR3 length is 16 residues. Germline V gives CDR1 SGHRS, CDR2 YFSETQ. CDR3 residues: CASSQGLAGVQETQYF. The CDR3 bases are TGCGCCAGCAGCCAAGGACTAGCGGGGGTCCAAGAGACCCAGTACTTC.

CDR3 protein: CASSLHLSQGREQYF. The CDR3 DNA sequence: TGTGCCAGCAGCTTACATCTCTCACAGGGTAGGGAGCAGTACTTC. V and J are TRBV11-2 and TRBJ2-7; D is perhaps TRBD1 (6 bases). The CDR3 totals 15 residues. V lost 2 bases, J lost 7 bases, and 18 bases lay in between. The germline V gene has CDR1 SGHAT and CDR2 FQNNGV.

This chain links TRBV9 with TRBJ1-2; D is uncertain. Between the trimmed V and J ends, which lost 0 bases and 8 bases, there was a span of 11 bases. CDR3 length: 13 residues. Per the germline V gene, CDR1 is SGDLS and CDR2 is YYNGEE. The CDR3 sequence: CASSVASMRGYTF. In DNA, the CDR3 is TGTGCCAGCAGCGTAGCTAGTATGAGGGGCTACACCTTC.